Listed below are T cell receptor beta chains from one sample, sequenced in a study of T cell repertoires in cytomegalovirus infection. Using its own MiXCR run on the reads, TCRdb lists one record per CDR3 protein. The sample lists about 490,000 distinct CDR3 sequences; 16% were seen once. The source material was CD8+ T cells from PBMCs. These TCRs come from a human donor in good health (CMV status not recorded). Some clones in this sample may be carry-over from other donors' samples. Each CDR3 is given with its conserved first and last residue. Fields, in order: CDR3 protein, CDR3 DNA, J gene, clone size, D gene, V gene. D genes are given only for firm matches. Clone size is given for some rows only: seen once, a few or many times, or a class if the clone is expanded.

cdr3_aa: CASSFRGYSTDTQYF
cdr3_nt: TGTGCCAGCAGTTTTCGGGGATATAGCACAGATACGCAGTATTTT
j_call: TRBJ2-3
clone_size: few
d_call: NA
v_call: TRBV12-3/TRBV12-4

cdr3_aa: CASSPTFAPGLARYEQYF
cdr3_nt: TGTGCCAGCAGCCCAACCTTCGCCCCGGGACTGGCCCGGTACGAGCAGTACTTC
j_call: TRBJ2-7
clone_size: many
d_call: NA
v_call: TRBV7-2

cdr3_aa: CATSPTSGRDNEQFF
cdr3_nt: TGTGCCACCAGTCCCACTAGCGGGAGGGACAATGAGCAGTTCTTC
j_call: TRBJ2-1
clone_size: many
d_call: TRBD2
v_call: TRBV24-1

cdr3_aa: CSSGIGELFF
cdr3_nt: TGTTCTTCAGGTATCGGGGAGCTGTTTTTT
j_call: TRBJ2-2
clone_size: once
d_call: NA
v_call: TRBV7-9

cdr3_aa: CSARESRASGRDRGETQYF
cdr3_nt: TGCAGTGCTAGAGAATCTAGGGCTAGCGGGAGGGATCGCGGAGAGACCCAGTACTTC
j_call: TRBJ2-5
clone_size: NA
d_call: TRBD2
v_call: TRBV20-1

cdr3_aa: CASSLQGAADTQYF
cdr3_nt: TGTGCCAGCAGCTTACAGGGGGCAGCAGATACGCAGTATTTT
j_call: TRBJ2-3
clone_size: many
d_call: TRBD1
v_call: TRBV7-6

cdr3_aa: CASSPWGLSNNEQFF
cdr3_nt: TGTGCCAGCAGCCCATGGGGCCTTTCTAACAATGAGCAGTTCTTC
j_call: TRBJ2-1
clone_size: many
d_call: NA
v_call: TRBV7-6

cdr3_aa: CASSSSPTGAINYGYTF
cdr3_nt: TGTGCCAGCAGTTCCTCCCCGACAGGAGCGATAAACTATGGCTACACCTTC
j_call: TRBJ1-2
clone_size: few
d_call: NA
v_call: TRBV6-5

cdr3_aa: CASRRTSGMETQYF
cdr3_nt: TGTGCCAGCAGGCGGACTAGCGGGATGGAGACCCAGTACTTC
j_call: TRBJ2-5
clone_size: many
d_call: TRBD2
v_call: TRBV12-3/TRBV12-4

cdr3_aa: CASSQEGTGSQAFF
cdr3_nt: TGCGCCAGCAGCCAAGAAGGCACCGGGAGCCAAGCTTTCTTT
j_call: TRBJ1-1
clone_size: NA
d_call: NA
v_call: TRBV4-1

cdr3_aa: CASSLPAGSNTEAFF
cdr3_nt: TGTGCCAGCAGCTTGCCAGCCGGATCGAACACTGAAGCTTTCTTT
j_call: TRBJ1-1
clone_size: many
d_call: NA
v_call: TRBV7-6

cdr3_aa: CASSVWTGSSDEQFF
cdr3_nt: TGTGCCAGCAGCGTATGGACAGGGTCATCGGATGAGCAGTTCTTC
j_call: TRBJ2-1
clone_size: few
d_call: TRBD1
v_call: TRBV9

cdr3_aa: CASSPSGAVYEQYF
cdr3_nt: TGTGCCAGCAGTCCATCAGGGGCCGTCTACGAGCAGTACTTC
j_call: TRBJ2-7
clone_size: few
d_call: NA
v_call: TRBV27

cdr3_aa: CASSLTSGGTGELFF
cdr3_nt: TGTGCCAGCAGCTTGACTAGCGGGGGCACCGGGGAGCTGTTTTTT
j_call: TRBJ2-2
clone_size: many
d_call: TRBD2
v_call: TRBV12-3/TRBV12-4

cdr3_aa: CASNPSWVGTGEGIQYF
cdr3_nt: TGTGCCAGCAACCCTTCCTGGGTGGGGACAGGGGAGGGGATTCAGTACTTC
j_call: TRBJ2-4
clone_size: many
d_call: TRBD1
v_call: TRBV28

cdr3_aa: CASSSRTGAFSGYTF
cdr3_nt: TGTGCCAGCAGCTCAAGGACAGGGGCTTTCTCTGGCTACACCTTC
j_call: TRBJ1-2
clone_size: many
d_call: TRBD1
v_call: TRBV7-6

cdr3_aa: CASSYDRPIKSGANVLTF
cdr3_nt: TGTGCCAGCAGTTACGACAGGCCTATAAAGTCTGGGGCCAACGTCCTGACTTTC
j_call: TRBJ2-6
clone_size: many
d_call: NA
v_call: TRBV6-5

cdr3_aa: CASSAGQGEAFF
cdr3_nt: TGTGCCAGCAGTGCGGGGCAGGGTGAAGCTTTCTTT
j_call: TRBJ1-1
clone_size: NA
d_call: NA
v_call: TRBV2

cdr3_aa: CASTGPLGGTGELFF
cdr3_nt: TGTGCCAGCACCGGCCCTCTAGGTGGCACCGGGGAGCTGTTTTTT
j_call: TRBJ2-2
clone_size: NA
d_call: NA
v_call: TRBV7-9

cdr3_aa: CAISEPAGELFF
cdr3_nt: TGTGCCATCAGTGAACCTGCCGGGGAGCTGTTTTTT
j_call: TRBJ2-2
clone_size: few
d_call: NA
v_call: TRBV10-3

cdr3_aa: CASSLGVAGVTFYDEQYF
cdr3_nt: TGTGCCAGCAGCTTAGGGGTAGCGGGAGTCACCTTCTACGACGAGCAGTACTTC
j_call: TRBJ2-7
clone_size: NA
d_call: TRBD2
v_call: TRBV11-2

cdr3_aa: CASSKWNFRVANEKLFF
cdr3_nt: TGTGCCAGCAGTAAGTGGAATTTCCGAGTGGCTAATGAAAAACTGTTTTTT
j_call: TRBJ1-4
clone_size: many
d_call: NA
v_call: TRBV28

cdr3_aa: CASSINPTGYNQPQHF
cdr3_nt: TGTGCCAGTAGTATTAACCCGACAGGTTACAATCAGCCCCAGCATTTT
j_call: TRBJ1-5
clone_size: NA
d_call: NA
v_call: TRBV19

cdr3_aa: CAISEPETGIYEQYF
cdr3_nt: TGTGCCATCAGTGAGCCAGAGACAGGGATCTACGAGCAGTACTTC
j_call: TRBJ2-7
clone_size: NA
d_call: TRBD1
v_call: TRBV10-3

cdr3_aa: CATSDFGGRGVGTEAFF
cdr3_nt: TGTGCCACCAGTGATTTCGGGGGACGCGGGGTGGGGACTGAAGCTTTCTTT
j_call: TRBJ1-1
clone_size: many
d_call: NA
v_call: TRBV24-1

cdr3_aa: CACVEGNTDAFF
cdr3_nt: TGTGCCTGCGTAGAGGGGAACACTGATGCTTTCTTT
j_call: TRBJ1-1
clone_size: once
d_call: NA
v_call: TRBV30

cdr3_aa: CASSRGRGSEQYF
cdr3_nt: TGTGCCAGCAGCCGCGGCAGGGGGAGTGAGCAGTACTTC
j_call: TRBJ2-7
clone_size: many
d_call: TRBD1
v_call: TRBV5-6

cdr3_aa: CASSSSGAREQYF
cdr3_nt: TGTGCCAGCAGTTCATCCGGGGCGCGCGAGCAGTACTTC
j_call: TRBJ2-7
clone_size: NA
d_call: NA
v_call: TRBV6-2/TRBV6-3

cdr3_aa: CASSLTIYEQYF
cdr3_nt: TGTGCCAGCAGCTTGACCATCTACGAGCAGTACTTC
j_call: TRBJ2-7
clone_size: many
d_call: NA
v_call: TRBV7-2